The 13 T cell receptor beta chains in this list originate from one sample, sequenced in a study of spatial heterogeneity in lung cancer (dated 2019 in TCRdb). The library was made by 5' RACE. Sequencing was performed on a NextSeq 500. TCRdb reanalyzed the raw reads on its own, using fastp at Q25 for trimming and MiXCR for clone calling, and kept in-frame beta chains. A single entry per CDR3 protein holds the most common genes and DNA from its merged rows. This sample lists 9,500 to 14,000 distinct CDR3 sequences; roughly 3.7% were detected once. Together, the top ten hold roughly 7.8% of the sample. What the time point label conveys for this sample: sample taken at primary tumor resection. TCR sequencing used whole RNA extracted from tumor and nontumor lung tissue, or from cryopreserved PBMC samples, without cell sorting. This specimen consisted of normal lung tissue next to the tumor, obtained at surgery. Every receptor here comes from a male donor with early-stage non-small cell lung cancer.

This clonotype was seen at least ten times. As an off-target read in a library built for alpha chains, this beta chain has a frequency of little significance. The chain carries TRBV20-1 and TRBJ2-6; D uncertain. The CDR3 totals 13 residues. The V end was cut by 0 bases, the J end by 4 bases, with 4 bases between. CDR1 and CDR2 (germline): DFQATT, SNEGSKA (reference sequence). CDR3 protein: CSARDPGANVLTF. CDR3 DNA sequence: TGCAGTGCTAGAGATCCCGGGGCCAACGTCCTGACTTTC.

This clonotype was counted ten times or more. The library was prepared for alpha chains; this beta chain is a stray read, so its frequency means little. J is TRBJ1-5 and V is TRBV7-2; TRBD1 might be the D (5 bases). The V gene's germline CDR1 is SGHTA and CDR2 FQGNSA. The CDR3 covers 15 residues. V was clipped by 5 bases and J by 0 bases, with 11 bases between them. The CDR3 here is CASSPGPFSNQPQHF. The CDR3 DNA follows: TGTGCCAGCAGCCCGGGACCATTTAGCAATCAGCCCCAGCATTTT.

This clonotype is deemed medium-sized. In a library made to pick up alpha chains, this beta chain is a stray read with a size that means little. The gene calls are TRBV20-1 and TRBJ2-5; D possibly corresponds to TRBD2 (6 bases). Trimming left V 0 bases short and J 1 base short, with 15 bases between. The length of the CDR3 is 16 residues. In germline, CDR1 is DFQATT, CDR2 SNEGSKA (reference sequence). The CDR3 protein is CSARDAGLTGQETQYF. CDR3 DNA sequence: TGCAGTGCTAGAGACGCGGGACTGACGGGCCAAGAGACCCAGTACTTC.

This clonotype showed up many times. This beta chain came through as a stray read in a library set up for alpha chains, and its size says little. The chain uses TRBV6-2 or TRBV6-3 and TRBJ2-1; no clear D. Germline CDR1 MNHEY, CDR2 SVGEGT. The CDR3 contains 11 residues. V gave up 1 base and J gave up 8 bases, with 3 bases separating them. The CDR3 nucleotides are TGTGCCAGCAGTTACTGGCATGAGCAGTTCTTC. Translating it yields CASSYWHEQFF.

This clonotype has a count of ten or more. Found in a library prepared for alpha chains, this beta chain is an off-target read, and its abundance has little meaning. V is TRBV7-8 and J is TRBJ2-3, with 10 bases lining up with TRBD2. This CDR3 spans 17 amino acids. With V trimmed by 3 bases and J by 0 bases, 6 bases remained unmatched. Germline-derived CDR1 and CDR2 are SGHVS and FQNEAQ. The CDR3 region is CASSFRLAGPSTDTQYF. Here the CDR3 DNA reads TGTGCCAGCAGCTTCCGACTAGCGGGTCCTAGCACAGATACGCAGTATTTT.

This clonotype was observed many times. This beta chain represents an off-target read in a library built for alpha chains; its size is of limited meaning. The chain has TRBV28 and TRBJ2-5; D perhaps matches TRBD1 (6 bases). CDR3 length equals 15 residues. The germline gives CDR1 MDHEN, CDR2 SYDVKM. Trimming took off 1 base at V and 2 bases at J, with 11 bases between the two ends. CDR3 region: CASSLYGQLQETQYF. For the CDR3, the DNA is TGTGCCAGCAGTTTATACGGACAGCTTCAAGAGACCCAGTACTTC.

This clonotype occurred many times. This beta chain is a stray read from a library made for alpha chains; its abundance is not meaningful. This rearrangement joins TRBV28 to TRBJ2-3, with D possibly being TRBD2 (6 bases). The CDR3 sequence is 15 residues long. Between the trimmed V and J ends, which lost 6 bases and 2 bases, there was a span of 15 bases. Germline CDR1 and CDR2: MDHEN and SYDVKM. This CDR3 reads CASSRTSYPTDTQYF. The CDR3, as DNA: TGTGCCAGCAGCCGAACTAGCTACCCCACAGATACGCAGTATTTT.

This clonotype showed up many times. This beta chain appears as a stray read in a library generated for alpha chains; its size is not informative. The V gene is TRBV6-1, the J gene TRBJ1-1; D call uncertain. The CDR3 spans 12 residues. The germline CDR1 and CDR2 sequences are MNHNS and SASEGT. V lost 7 bases, J lost 8 bases, and 14 bases lay in between. The CDR3 region is CASTTITEEAFF. CDR3 coding DNA: TGTGCCAGCACCACAATTACAGAAGAAGCTTTCTTT.

This clonotype is classed as medium-sized. This beta chain lies outside the target of a library built for alpha chains; its clone size means little. The V gene is TRBV4-2, the J gene TRBJ2-1; D gene ambiguous. The CDR3 covers 15 residues. Germline-derived CDR1 and CDR2 are LGHNA and YNFKEQ. V lost 0 bases and J 4 bases, leaving 10 bases between the germline ends. The CDR3 DNA reads as TGTGCCAGCAGCCAAGATATAGGCAGATACAATGAGCAGTTCTTC. Its translation: CASSQDIGRYNEQFF.

By share, this clonotype counts as medium-sized. The library was prepared for alpha chains; this beta chain is a stray read, so its frequency means little. The rearrangement uses TRBV20-1 and TRBJ1-6; D not resolved. Germline V gene sequence: CDR1 DFQATT, CDR2 SNEGSKA (reference sequence). The CDR3 runs 14 residues. Between the trimmed V and J ends, which lost 1 base and 10 bases, there was a span of 14 bases. The chain's CDR3 is CSARVEAGSSPLHF. As DNA, the CDR3 is TGCAGTGCTAGAGTAGAGGCAGGCTCATCACCCCTCCACTTT.

This clonotype has at least ten counts. As an off-target read in a library built for alpha chains, this beta chain has a frequency of little significance. This chain joins TRBV3-1 and TRBJ1-5; 7 nucleotides match TRBD1. The CDR3 sequence is 17 residues long. Trimming took 4 bases from V and 1 from J; bases not matched to a gene: 10. Germline V gene sequence: CDR1 LGHDT, CDR2 YNNKEL (reference sequence). The CDR3 loop is CASSPTGMGRSNQPQHF. Here the CDR3 DNA reads TGTGCCAGCAGCCCGACAGGGATGGGTCGGAGCAATCAGCCCCAGCATTTT.

This clonotype was seen ten or more times. The library was designed around alpha chains, so this beta chain is a stray read whose abundance carries little weight. In DNA, the CDR3 is TGTGCCAGCAAAGCTAGGACTACCCAAGAGACCCAGTACTTC. The encoded protein is CASKARTTQETQYF. V gene TRBV27 combines with J gene TRBJ2-5, with a tentative D call TRBD2 (6 bases). Germline V gene sequence: CDR1 MNHEY, CDR2 SMNVEV (reference sequence). V lost 7 bases, J lost 1 base, and 13 bases lay in between. The CDR3 sequence is 14 residues long.

This clonotype showed up just a few times. Being off target in a library aimed at alpha chains, this beta chain has a size of little meaning. This chain joins TRBV21-1 and TRBJ1-1; TRBD1, the D gene given by the table, was not confirmed from the DNA. TRBV21-1 is a pseudogene. The CDR3 is made up of 15 amino acids. CDR3: CASSQRQGLYTEAFF. In DNA form, the CDR3 reads TGTGCCAGCAGCCAAAGACAGGGGCTCTACACTGAAGCTTTCTTT.